The clone carrying this T cell receptor beta chain was observed a few times. This entry belongs to a study of human T cells and chemical hapten exposure. Background on the study: A mostly female patient group had alopecia areata, totalis or universalis.

Time point specified: patch test 1, 2 weeks after DPC sensitization. Treatment noted: therapeutic diphenylcyclopropenone sensitization with weekly scalp DPC. TCRdb fed the RACE reads into MiXCR, producing one record per CDR3 protein. Here the sample spans more than 150,000 distinct CDR3 sequences, around 15% being singletons. V shed 6 bases and J shed 8 bases, with 13 bases lying between them. The V gene's germline CDR1 is MDHEN and CDR2 SYDVKM. The CDR3 has 13 amino acids. The clonotype comes from a woman aged 25-40 years with alopecia areata. Some clones in this sample may be carry-over from other donors' samples. The material sequenced was whole blood, taken in connection with sensitization to the hapten diphenylcyclopropenone (DPC). The V and J genes are TRBV28 and TRBJ1-4; a possible D gene is TRBD1 (6 bases). The CDR3 sequence is CASSTGGPEKLFF. The DNA for the CDR3 is TGTGCCAGCAGCACCGGGGGGCCGGAAAAACTGTTTTTT.